The clone carrying this T cell receptor (beta chain) was detected many times. As yet, its antigen is unknown. The data are from a study of T cells after yellow fever vaccination. General study findings and limits: There was a possibility that FACS-sorted repertoires contained abundant clonotypes contaminating from the bulk population. By day 5 rather than day 15, the secondary response had peaked, though it was weaker. Subsequent booster samples again held most clones from primary vaccination (around 96% CD4, just under 90% CD8).

The V gene end was trimmed by 4 bases and the J gene end by 2 bases; junction bases not matched to a gene: 3. This CDR3 has 16 amino acids. CDR1 and CDR2 from the germline V gene are MNHEY and SMNVEV (reference sequence). Template switching with 5'RACE generated the TCR cDNA and added a universal primer site and UMIs. TCRdb analysed the 5' RACE reads with MiXCR anew, one entry per CDR3 protein. The sample has more than 350,000 distinct CDR3 sequences; around 10% are singletons. The chain couples TRBV27 to TRBJ1-6; TRBD1 agrees at 9 bases. This clonotype was sampled from a man aged 18 to 30 who received the YFV17D yellow fever vaccine. This sample comprised PBMCs, obtained on the day of the first yellow fever vaccination. The CDR3, as DNA: TGTGCCAGCAGTTCGGGACAGGGCACCTATAATTCACCCCTCCACTTT. Protein: CASSSGQGTYNSPLHF.